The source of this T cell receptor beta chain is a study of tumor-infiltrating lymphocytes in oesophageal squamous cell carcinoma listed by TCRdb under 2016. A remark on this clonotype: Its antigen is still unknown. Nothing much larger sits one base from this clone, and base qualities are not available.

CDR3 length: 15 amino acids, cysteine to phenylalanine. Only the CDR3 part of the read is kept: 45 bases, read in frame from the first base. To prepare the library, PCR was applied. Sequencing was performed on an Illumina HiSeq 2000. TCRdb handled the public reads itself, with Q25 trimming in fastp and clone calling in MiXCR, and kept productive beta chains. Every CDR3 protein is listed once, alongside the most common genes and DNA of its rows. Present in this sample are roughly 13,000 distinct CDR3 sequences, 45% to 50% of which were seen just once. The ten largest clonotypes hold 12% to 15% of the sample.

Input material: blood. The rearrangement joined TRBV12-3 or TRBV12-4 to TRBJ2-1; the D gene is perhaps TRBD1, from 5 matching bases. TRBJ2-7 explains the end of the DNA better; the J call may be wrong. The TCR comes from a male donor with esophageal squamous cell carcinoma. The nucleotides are TGTGCCAGCAGTTTGGTTCAGGGCGTTTCCTACGAGCAGTACTTC. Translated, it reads CASSLVQGVSYEQYF.